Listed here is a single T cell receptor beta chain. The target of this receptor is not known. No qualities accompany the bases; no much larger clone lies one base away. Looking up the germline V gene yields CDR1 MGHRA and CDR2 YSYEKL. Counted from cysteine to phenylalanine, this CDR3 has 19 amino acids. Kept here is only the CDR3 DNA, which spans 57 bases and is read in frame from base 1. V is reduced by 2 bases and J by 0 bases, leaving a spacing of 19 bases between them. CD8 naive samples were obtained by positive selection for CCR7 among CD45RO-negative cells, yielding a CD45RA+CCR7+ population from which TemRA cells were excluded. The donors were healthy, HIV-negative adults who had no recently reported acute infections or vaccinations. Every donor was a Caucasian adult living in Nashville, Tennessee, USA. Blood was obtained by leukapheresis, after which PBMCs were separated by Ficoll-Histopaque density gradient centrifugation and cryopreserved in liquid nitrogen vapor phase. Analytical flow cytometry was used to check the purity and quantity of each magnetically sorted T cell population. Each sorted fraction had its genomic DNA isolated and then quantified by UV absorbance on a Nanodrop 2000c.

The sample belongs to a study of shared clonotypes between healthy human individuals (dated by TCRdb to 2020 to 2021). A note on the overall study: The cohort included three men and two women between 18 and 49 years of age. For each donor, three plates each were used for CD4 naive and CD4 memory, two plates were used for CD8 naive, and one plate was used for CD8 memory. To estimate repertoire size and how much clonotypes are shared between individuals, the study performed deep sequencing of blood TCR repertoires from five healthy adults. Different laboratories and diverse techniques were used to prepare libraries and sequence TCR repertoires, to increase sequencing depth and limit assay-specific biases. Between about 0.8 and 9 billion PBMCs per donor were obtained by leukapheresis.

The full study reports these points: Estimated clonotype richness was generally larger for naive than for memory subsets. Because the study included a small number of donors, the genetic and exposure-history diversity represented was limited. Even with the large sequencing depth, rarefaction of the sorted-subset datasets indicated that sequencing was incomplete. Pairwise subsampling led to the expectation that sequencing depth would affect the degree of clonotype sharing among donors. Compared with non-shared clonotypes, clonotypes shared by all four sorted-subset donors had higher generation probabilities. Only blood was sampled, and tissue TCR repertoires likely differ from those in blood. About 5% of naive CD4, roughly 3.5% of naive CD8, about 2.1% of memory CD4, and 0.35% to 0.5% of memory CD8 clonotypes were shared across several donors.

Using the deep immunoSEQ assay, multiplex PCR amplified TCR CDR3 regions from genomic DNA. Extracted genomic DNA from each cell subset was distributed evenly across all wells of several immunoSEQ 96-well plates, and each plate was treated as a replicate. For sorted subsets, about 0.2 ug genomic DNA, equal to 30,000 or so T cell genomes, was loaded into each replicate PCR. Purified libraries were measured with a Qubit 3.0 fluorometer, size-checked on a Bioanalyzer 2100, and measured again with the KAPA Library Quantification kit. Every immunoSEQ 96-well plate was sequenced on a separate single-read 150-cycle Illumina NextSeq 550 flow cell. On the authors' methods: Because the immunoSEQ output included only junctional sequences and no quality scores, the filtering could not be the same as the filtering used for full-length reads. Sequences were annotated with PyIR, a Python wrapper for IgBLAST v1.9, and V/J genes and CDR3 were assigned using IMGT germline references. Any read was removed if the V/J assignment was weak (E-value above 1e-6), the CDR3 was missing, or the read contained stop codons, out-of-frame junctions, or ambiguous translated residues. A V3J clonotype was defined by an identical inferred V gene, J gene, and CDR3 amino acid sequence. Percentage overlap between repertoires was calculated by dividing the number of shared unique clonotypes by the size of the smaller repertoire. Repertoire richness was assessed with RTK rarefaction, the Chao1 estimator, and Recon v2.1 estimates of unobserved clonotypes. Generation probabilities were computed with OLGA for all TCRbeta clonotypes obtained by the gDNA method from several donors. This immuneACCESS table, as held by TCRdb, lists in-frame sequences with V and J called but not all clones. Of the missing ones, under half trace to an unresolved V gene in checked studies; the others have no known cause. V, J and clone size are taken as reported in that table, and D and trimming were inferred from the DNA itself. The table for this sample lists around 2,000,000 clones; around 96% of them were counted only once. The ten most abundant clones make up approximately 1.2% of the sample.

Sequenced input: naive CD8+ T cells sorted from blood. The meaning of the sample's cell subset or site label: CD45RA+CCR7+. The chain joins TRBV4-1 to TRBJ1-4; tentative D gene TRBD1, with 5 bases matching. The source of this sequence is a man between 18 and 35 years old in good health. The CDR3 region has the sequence CASSQMLPLTGATNEKLFF. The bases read TGCGCCAGCAGCCAAATGTTACCCCTTACAGGAGCAACTAATGAAAAACTGTTTTTT.